This T cell receptor (beta chain) was recovered during a study of cytomegalovirus exposure and HLA in healthy donors. CDR3 size: 14 residues. CDR1 LNHDA and CDR2 SQIVND come from the germline V gene (reference sequence). The V end lost 5 bases, the J end lost 3 bases, and 11 bases lay between the germline ends. Use of 60 Vbeta and 13 Jbeta primers characterized the PCR. Measured with immunoSEQ multiplex PCR; TCRdb has only the in-frame clones, and not every one. The sample includes approximately 150,000 clones, more than 65% of them seen just once. The specimen was PBMCs. The origin of this receptor is a woman in her thirties in good health and CMV-seronegative. The rearrangement joins TRBV19 to TRBJ1-3; D might be TRBD1 (5 bases). Here the CDR3 reads CASSLEGRGNTIYF. As DNA, the CDR3 is TGTGCCAGTAGTTTGGAGGGGCGTGGAAACACCATATATTTT.